The entry below gives a single T cell receptor (beta chain) sequence along with its context. Its antigen is still unknown. The source of the sample is a study of post-analysis software for immune sequencing data. Study-level results: TRBV segments more frequent in patients than in controls numbered five and included TRBV5-6, TRBV5-1 and TRBV20-1.

Sequencing libraries made from TCR beta cDNA carried unique molecular identifiers. TCRdb re-called the PCR reads through MiXCR, storing one row per CDR3 protein. The sample records more than 350,000 distinct CDR3 sequences, approximately 42% being singletons. J gave up 5 bases and V 6 bases, and 21 bases lay outside the gene matches. The CDR3 totals 18 residues. Input material: blood. This clonotype was sampled from a girl aged 2-10 years with multiple sclerosis. This chain connects TRBV12-3 or TRBV12-4 to TRBJ2-7, with 8 bases matching TRBD2. Here the CDR3 reads CASSSGTSLALDFHEQYF. CDR3 coding DNA: TGTGCCAGCAGCTCCGGGACTAGTCTTGCCTTAGACTTTCACGAGCAGTACTTC.